This TCR beta chain is from a study of cytomegalovirus exposure and HLA in healthy donors. The wider study: An early release of data contained about 85 million unique TCRs, which came from HLA-typed donors. General study findings and limits: The classifier was said to identify cytomegalovirus status with high specificity and sensitivity. In vitro work confirmed that a few CMV-associated chains recognize CMV antigens. An analysis was carried out later, and it reportedly showed fewer N-insertions in an Asian-associated ancestry cluster than the roughly 670-donor mean.

This PCR relied on a set of 60 Vbeta primers and 13 Jbeta primers. Clones were read by immunoSEQ multiplex PCR, and TCRdb kept only the in-frame ones, dropping some. The sample contains approximately 200,000 clones, 60% to 85% of which appear only once. In its sample, this clone was seen once. What it binds is unknown. There are 14 residues in the CDR3. Germline values: CDR1 LGHNA, CDR2 YSLEER. V lost 1 base and J 2 bases, leaving 9 bases between the germline ends. The TCR originated in a girl under 18 in good health and CMV-seropositive. V and J are TRBV4-3 and TRBJ2-7; possible D gene TRBD1, 6 bases. The source material was PBMCs. Here the CDR3 reads CASSQGQETYEQYF. In DNA form, the CDR3 reads TGCGCCAGCAGCCAAGGACAGGAAACCTACGAGCAGTACTTC.